This T cell receptor (beta chain) emerged from a study of beta chain features in type 1 diabetes. CD4+ naive, central memory, regulatory and stem cell-like memory cells were sorted via CD45RO/CCR7/CD25/CD127/CD95/CD27. CDR3 length equals 15 residues. CDR1 is MGHRA and CDR2 is YSYEKL in the germline V gene. V lost 0 bases and J 4 bases, leaving 10 bases between the germline ends. The sample holds a few counts of this clone. Antigen unknown. The authors reverse transcribed all of the isolated RNA, so sequencing captured expressed TCRB transcripts. This table comes from immunoSEQ multiplex PCR, and its TCRdb copy is limited to in-frame clones, with some not included. This sample has some 120,000 clones, with 17% found just once. Study-level results: Type 1 diabetes patients had TCRB CDR3s that were shorter (moderately but significantly so) in all four CD4+ subsets. Any HLA-type effect on TCRB rearrangement remained unresolved here. When VDJ junctions were examined, type 1 diabetes patients showed fewer insertions and more deletions.

This receptor was identified in a man in his late teens or twenties with type 1 diabetes. This chain links TRBV4-1 with TRBJ1-5; D is perhaps TRBD1 (6 bases). The sequenced sample was central memory CD4+ T cells from blood. CDR3 DNA sequence: TGCGCCAGCAGCCAAGATCGGCAGGGGAATCAGCCCCAGCATTTT. Its translation: CASSQDRQGNQPQHF.